What follows is one T cell receptor beta chain and its context. What it binds is unknown. A single base separates this from a much larger clone, so it may be a read error. The data are from a study of Graves' ophthalmopathy and Graves' hyperthyroidism. Germline loops: CDR1 MDHEN, CDR2 SYDVKM. The CDR3 length is 13 residues. The study's findings and limits: Built on 13 signatures, a model told ophthalmopathy apart from stable hyperthyroidism with 85% to 90% sensitivity and around 80% specificity. Prediction of ophthalmopathy progression reached around 71% sensitivity and about 72% specificity.

Thyroid ultrasound, orbital computed tomography, TRAb, serum thyroxine and clinical symptoms formed the basis of diagnosis. Sampling around 9 ml of fresh peripheral blood provided the PBMCs. TCR beta CDR3 amplification used RNA transcripts. A first-round RT-PCR used HTBI primers, followed by a second-round multiplex PCR. TCRdb re-called the multiplex PCR reads with MiXCR, one entry per CDR3 protein. Of approximately 460,000 distinct CDR3 sequences in the sample, roughly 14% were seen once. The chain uses TRBV28 and TRBJ2-7, with 10 bases identical to TRBD2. The TCR comes from a woman in her 30s with Graves' ophthalmopathy. Material for sequencing was blood. CDR3 residues: CGSSLRGLAAPYF. CDR3 in DNA: TGTGGCAGCAGTTTGCGTGGACTAGCGGCACCATACTTC.